Listed below are T cell receptor beta chains from one sample, sequenced in a study of control samples from healthy donors and cancer patients. The table came from immunoSEQ multiplex PCR; TCRdb's copy has only in-frame clones and leaves some out. Here the sample spans 100,000 to 150,000 clones, roughly 84% being singletons. The specimen was blood. The receptors here all came from a man between 18 and 29 years old in good health. Each CDR3 is given with its conserved first and last residue. A D gene is named only where the DNA matches it firmly. Rows may omit the clone size; those that give it use once, few, many or a size class.

j_call cdr3_length d_call v_call clone_size cdr3_nt cdr3_aa
TRBJ1-1 15 TRBD1 TRBV3-1/TRBV3-2 - TGTGCCAGCAGCCCTTCAGGGGGCAGGGGCACTGAAGCTTTCTTT CASSPSGGRGTEAFF
TRBJ2-2 17 TRBD2 TRBV24-1 - TGTGCCACCAGTGATTTACGGGGGGGACTCCTACACCGGGGAGCTGTTTTT CATSDLRGGLLHRGAVF
TRBJ2-1 13 TRBD2 TRBV7-3 few TGTGCCAGCAGCGGACTAGCGGATAATGAGCAGTTCTTC CASSGLADNEQFF
TRBJ2-3 17 TRBD2 TRBV10-3 - TGTGCCATCAGAGGGACTAGCGGGAGTCAGGGCACAGATACGCAGTATTTT CAIRGTSGSQGTDTQYF
TRBJ2-3 13 - TRBV6-5 once TGTGCCAGCAGTTCCAGGGTCACAGATACGCAGTATTTT CASSSRVTDTQYF
TRBJ1-6 18 TRBD1 TRBV5-1 - TGCGCCAGCAGTCGGATTTTTGCCGGACAGGCGACTAATTCACCCCTCCACTTT CASSRIFAGQATNSPLHF
TRBJ1-3 14 TRBD1 TRBV10-1 - TGCGCCAGCAGTGATGGGGACAGAGGAAACACCATATATTTT CASSDGDRGNTIYF
TRBJ2-4 17 TRBD1 TRBV14 - TGTGCCAGCAGCCTACGGACAGGGGAAGAGGGCAAAAACATTCAGTACTTC CASSLRTGEEGKNIQYF
TRBJ2-7 14 TRBD1 TRBV2 - TGTGCCAGCAGATCGACAGGGGGCTCCTACGAGCAGTACTTC CASRSTGGSYEQYF
TRBJ1-2 13 - TRBV10-1 - TGCGCCAGTCAGGGACACCTAGGTTCCGGCTACACCTTC CASQGHLGSGYTF
TRBJ2-4 17 - TRBV21-1 - TGTGCCAGCAGCGTCAATCGGCTTGTCGGTCACAAAAACATTCAGTACTTC CASSVNRLVGHKNIQYF
TRBJ2-2 15 - TRBV5-1 - TGCGCCAGCAGCTTGGCTTCTACGAACACCGGGGAGCTGTTTTTT CASSLASTNTGELFF
TRBJ1-1 15 - TRBV6-5 - TGTGCCAGCAGAACCCAGGGTTTTGGGGACACTGAAGCTTTCTTT CASRTQGFGDTEAFF
TRBJ2-3 16 TRBD1 TRBV18 - TGTGCCAGCTCACCAATGACAGGGGGATTCACAGATACGCAGTATTTT CASSPMTGGFTDTQYF
TRBJ1-2 15 - TRBV27 once TGTGCCACCAACTCCGGGGGGGCCTCCCGAGGAGGCTACACCTTC CATNSGGASRGGYTF